This T cell receptor (beta chain) was identified during a study of human T cells and chemical hapten exposure. The CDR3 sequence is 12 residues long. The germline V gene encodes CDR1 SQVTM and CDR2 ANQGSEA. One entry per CDR3 protein, called by TCRdb with MiXCR from the RACE reads. The data show roughly 260,000 distinct CDR3 sequences, 7.5% to 10% seen once. The time point was: pre-sensitization, week 0. Documented treatment: therapeutic diphenylcyclopropenone sensitization with weekly scalp DPC. Ahead of applying each patch test, blood was sampled. Unfractionated whole blood was the source from which total RNA was extracted. In this sample, this clonotype turned up a few times.

The chain joins TRBV29-1 to TRBJ2-1, with a weak D call TRBD2 (6 bases). This sequence originates from a woman aged 35 to 49 with alopecia areata. Some clones in this sample may be carry-over from other donors' samples. The sample was whole blood, taken in connection with sensitization to the hapten diphenylcyclopropenone (DPC). CDR3 sequence reads: CGTGVSYNEQFF. CDR3 bases: TGCGGCACGGGAGTCTCCTACAATGAGCAGTTCTTC.